This TCR beta chain was observed in a study of OX40 agonist ivuxolimab in advanced cancers. About the investigation overall: Ivuxolimab was an agonistic, fully human IgG2 monoclonal antibody directed against OX40 (CD134), a costimulatory receptor. Intravenous ivuxolimab was administered to patients every 2 weeks at six dose levels: 0.01, 0.1, 0.3, 1.5, 3 and 10 mg/kg. Of the roughly 52 dose-escalation patients, hepatocellular carcinoma was present in about 20, melanoma in around 15, renal cell carcinoma in 9 and head and neck cancer in 9. The dose-escalation cohort was over 70% male with a mean age of about 58 years, ranging from roughly 20 to 80. Prior anti-PD-1, anti-PD-L1 or anti-CTLA-4 therapy was permitted, and checkpoint inhibitors had been received by about 44% of dose-escalation patients. Partial responses occurred in three dose-escalation patients: two with cutaneous melanoma and one with hepatocellular carcinoma. Peripheral TCRbeta sequencing aimed to test whether ivuxolimab altered TCR sequence diversity and caused clonal T-cell expansion. The monotherapy dose-escalation portion (N ≈ 52 patients) of the phase I ivuxolimab trial is reported in the paper. The paper as a whole reports these results and caveats: At doses of 0.1 to 3.0 mg/kg, clonal expansion of both CD4+ and CD8+ blood T cells was observed from baseline to week 6. Partial responders in the 0.1-3.0 mg/kg groups had among the lowest normalized peripheral clonal expansion, especially among CD8+ T cells. The antigen specificity of the peripheral T cells that underwent clonal expansion was not determined. Low levels of normalized T-cell clonal expansion were also seen in some nonresponding patients. After ivuxolimab, CD8+ T cells had more expanded clones than CD4+ T cells on average.

Including cysteine and phenylalanine, the CDR3 has 11 amino acids. Of the read, only the CDR3 DNA is kept; its 33 bases are in frame from base 1. The CDR1 and CDR2 encoded by the germline V gene are SGHRS and YFSETQ. From V the trimming removes 3 bases and from J it removes 6 bases, while the gene matches leave 0 bases of the junction unaccounted for. Patients with autoimmune disease history or receiving systemic immunosuppression were excluded from the trial. Peripheral blood for TCR sequencing was drawn from every dose cohort at baseline, at cycle 4 day 1 and at cycle 7 day 1. The samples were drawn from a first-in-human, open-label, multicenter phase I dose-escalation trial of ivuxolimab. The trial enrolled adults with locally advanced or metastatic head and neck squamous cell, hepatocellular, melanoma or renal cell carcinoma. Before TCR sequencing, CD4+ T cells and CD8+ T cells from peripheral blood were sorted into separate populations.

For sequencing of the TCRbeta CDR3 region, genomic DNA was extracted from the sorted cells. The immunoSEQ Assay was used to sequence the TCRbeta CDR3 regions. TCRdb took over this immuneACCESS table, retaining in-frame rearrangements with V and J assigned. Such tables are incomplete; in checked studies, under half of the missing clones stem from an unresolved V gene, and the remainder is unexplained. The sample table contains approximately 72,000 clones; only one count was recorded for roughly 88% of them. The ten biggest clones cover around 0.9% of the sample. Remarks on this clone: No cognate antigen has been identified for it. Base qualities are missing; no much larger clone stands one base away. The sample carries other DNA sequences with the same CDR3.

This clonotype was sampled from an adult with an advanced solid tumor such as melanoma, head and neck, liver or kidney cancer. Source: CD4+ or CD8+ T cells sorted from blood, taken in a trial of the OX40 agonist ivuxolimab. The chain employs TRBV5-1 and TRBJ2-7, with 7 junctional bases fitting TRBD1. The CDR3 here reads CASSSGGEQYF. In nucleotide form, the sequence is TGCGCCAGCAGCTCAGGGGGCGAGCAGTACTTC. Joined to the reference TRBV5-1 and TRBJ2-7 proteins, this CDR3 gives the full variable domain: KAGVTQTPRYLIKTRGQQVTLSCSPISGHRSVSWYQQTPGQGLQFLFEYFSETQRNKGNFPGRFSGRQFSNSRSEMNVSTLELGDSALYLCASSSGGEQYFGPGTRLTVT.